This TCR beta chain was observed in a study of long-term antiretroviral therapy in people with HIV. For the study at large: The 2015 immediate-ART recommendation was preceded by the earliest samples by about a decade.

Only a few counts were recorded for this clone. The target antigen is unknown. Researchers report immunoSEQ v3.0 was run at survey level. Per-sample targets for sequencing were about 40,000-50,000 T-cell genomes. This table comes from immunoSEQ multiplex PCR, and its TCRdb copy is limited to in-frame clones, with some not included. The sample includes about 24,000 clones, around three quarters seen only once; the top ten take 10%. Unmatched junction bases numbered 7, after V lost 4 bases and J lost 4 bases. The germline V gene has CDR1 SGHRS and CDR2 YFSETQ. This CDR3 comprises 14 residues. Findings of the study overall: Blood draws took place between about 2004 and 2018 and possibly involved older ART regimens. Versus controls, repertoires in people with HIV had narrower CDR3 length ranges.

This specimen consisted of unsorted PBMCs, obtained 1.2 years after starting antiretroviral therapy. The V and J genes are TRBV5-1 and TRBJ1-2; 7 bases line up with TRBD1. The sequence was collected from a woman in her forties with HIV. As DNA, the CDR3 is TGCGCCAGCAGCCTTCAGGGGGAAGGCTATGGCTACACCTTC. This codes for CASSLQGEGYGYTF.